This passage covers 23 T cell receptor beta chains from one sample sequenced in a study of blood T cell repertoires in COVID-19. Libraries were prepared by immunoSEQ multiplex PCR; TCRdb keeps only in-frame clonotypes and omits some of them. The table shows approximately 210,000 clones, with around 80% occurring only once. Sequencing was carried out using PBMCs or T cells enriched from blood (not recorded which). All receptors derive from a man aged 35 to 55 who had recovered from COVID-19.

V is TRBV6-5 and J is TRBJ2-7; 11 nucleotides line up with TRBD2. The V gene end was trimmed by 9 bases and the J gene end by 1 base; junction bases not matched to a gene: 8. The CDR3 sequence is 15 residues long. Germline V lookup: CDR1 MNHEY, CDR2 SVGAGI. As DNA, the CDR3 is TGTGCCAGTCGTCGGACTAGCGGGCGTTCCTACGAGCAGTACTTC. Translation: CASRRTSGRSYEQYF.

The rearrangement joins TRBV5-1 to TRBJ2-7, with a tentative D call TRBD2 (7 bases). The V end was cut by 0 bases, the J end by 3 bases, with 10 bases between. The germline CDR1 and CDR2 sequences are SGHRS and YFSETQ. The CDR3 loop spans 14 amino acids. In nucleotides, the CDR3 is TGCGCCAGCAGCTTGGCCGGGGGGCTCTACGAGCAGTACTTC. Protein sequence: CASSLAGGLYEQYF.

V usage is TRBV15 and J usage is TRBJ2-5, with D unresolved. This CDR3 has 15 residues. CDR1 and CDR2 from the germline V gene are LNHNV and YYDKDF (reference sequence). Trimming cost V 2 bases and J 7 bases, with 17 bases left between them. The CDR3 spells CATSRLVDPQVTQYF. The CDR3 region has the DNA TGTGCCACCAGCAGACTCGTGGATCCCCAGGTGACCCAGTACTTC.

The V call is TRBV2, the J call TRBJ1-5, with 7 positions matching TRBD1. The CDR3 consists of 13 residues. The ends lost 7 bases at V and 9 bases at J; junction bases unmatched: 9. Germline-derived CDR1 and CDR2 are SNHLY and FYNNEI. For the CDR3, the DNA is TGTGCCAGCAAGGAGGGACAGCCGTGGCCCCAGCATTTT. Translating it yields CASKEGQPWPQHF.

This clone showed up just a few times. V and J are TRBV7-8 and TRBJ1-3; D remains ambiguous. The CDR3 length is 12 residues. Between the trimmed V and J ends, which lost 5 bases and 9 bases, there was a span of 11 bases. The germline gives CDR1 SGHVS, CDR2 FQNEAQ. The CDR3 region is CASSPSSGTIYF. CDR3 bases: TGTGCCAGCAGCCCATCGTCGGGCACCATATATTTT. Full variable domain (outside the CDR3, taken from reference TRBV7-8 and TRBJ1-3): GAGVSQSPRYKVAKRGQDVALRCDPISGHVSLFWYQQALGQGPEFLTYFQNEAQLDKSGLPSDRFFAERPEGSVSTLKIQRTQQEDSAVYLCASSPSSGTIYFGEGSWLTVV.

This clone was seen only a few times. The rearrangement joins TRBV28 to TRBJ1-1; D is perhaps TRBD1 (5 bases). V was clipped by 6 bases and J by 4 bases, with 18 bases between them. Germline CDR1 MDHEN, CDR2 SYDVKM. This CDR3 is built from 15 residues. The DNA of the CDR3 is TGTGCCAGCAGGAGCCTGGGGCGGCGGAGCACTGAAGCTTTCTTT. Its translation is CASRSLGRRSTEAFF.

The V call is TRBV5-1, the J call TRBJ2-7; the D gene is possibly TRBD1 (5 bases). The germline V gene has CDR1 SGHRS and CDR2 YFSETQ. V lost 0 bases and J lost 2, with 9 bases in between. This CDR3 has 14 residues. CDR3 coding DNA: TGCGCCAGCAGCTTGGTGCAGGGCACCTACGAGCAGTACTTC. Protein product: CASSLVQGTYEQYF.

The gene calls are TRBV20-1 and TRBJ2-5; 7 bases fit TRBD2. V was pared by 3 bases and J by 2 bases, with 12 bases of the junction left unmatched. There are 16 residues in the CDR3. The germline CDR1 and CDR2 sequences are DFQATT and SNEGSKA (reference sequence). The CDR3: CSASKWPSGRQETQYF. In DNA form, the CDR3 reads TGCAGTGCTAGTAAGTGGCCTAGCGGAAGACAAGAGACCCAGTACTTC.

The genes are TRBV4-3 and TRBJ2-2, with D possibly TRBD1 on 7 matching bases. Trimming left V 3 bases short and J 6 bases short, with 11 bases between. Germline CDR1 and CDR2: LGHNA and YSLEER. The CDR3 is 14 residues long. CDR3 protein: CASSHIRGAGELFF. CDR3 bases: TGCGCCAGCAGCCATATCAGGGGGGCCGGGGAGCTGTTTTTT.

The gene calls are TRBV7-9 and TRBJ1-1; TRBD1 matches 7 bases. This CDR3 has 14 amino acids. V lost 2 bases to trimming and J lost 7 bases; unmatched junction nucleotides: 7. Germline V gene lookup returns CDR1 SEHNR and CDR2 FQNEAQ (reference sequence). CDR3 nucleotide sequence: TGTGCCAGCAGCTTATCCCCCGGGACAGTTGAAGCTTTCTTT. It encodes CASSLSPGTVEAFF.

This sequence joins TRBV7-3 and TRBJ2-1; maybe TRBD2 (6 bases). This CDR3 region has 13 residues. V lost 4 bases and J lost 5, with 9 bases in between. Germline V CDR1 and CDR2: SGHTA, FQGTGA. CDR3 sequence reads: CASSSGTHNEQFF. CDR3 bases: TGTGCCAGCAGCTCCGGGACTCACAATGAGCAGTTCTTC. Together with reference TRBV7-3 and TRBJ2-1, the CDR3 gives the full variable domain: GAGVSQTPSNKVTEKGKYVELRCDPISGHTALYWYRQSLGQGPEFLIYFQGTGAADDSGLPNDRFFAVRPEGSVSTLKIQRTERGDSAVYLCASSSGTHNEQFFGPGTRLTVL.

This chain connects TRBV18 to TRBJ1-1; TRBD1 matches 12 bases. Germline V gene lookup returns CDR1 KGHSH and CDR2 LQKENI. The CDR3 contains 15 residues. V lost 0 bases, J lost 6 bases, and 2 bases stayed unmatched. The CDR3 loop reads CASSPPGTGGPEAFF. CDR3 DNA sequence: TGTGCCAGCTCACCACCGGGGACAGGGGGCCCTGAAGCTTTCTTT.

CDR3 coding DNA: TGTGCCTGGAGTCGGGGGGGGGCACAGTTCTACGAGCAGTACTTC. Its translation is CAWSRGGAQFYEQYF. This chain connects TRBV30 to TRBJ2-7, with 8 positions matching TRBD2. From germline, CDR1 is GTSNPN and CDR2 SVGIG (reference sequence). Germline trimming cut 2 bases from V and 3 bases from J; bases unmatched to any gene: 9. The CDR3 runs 15 residues.

This chain uses TRBV28 with TRBJ2-5; 15 nucleotides match TRBD2. The CDR3 consists of 17 residues. Germline-derived CDR1 and CDR2 are MDHEN and SYDVKM. With V trimmed by 5 bases and J by 4 bases, 8 bases remained unmatched. The CDR3 reads CASSLGPGLAGGETQYF. CDR3 bases: TGTGCCAGCAGTCTGGGACCGGGACTAGCGGGAGGAGAGACCCAGTACTTC.

V gene TRBV7-2 combines with J gene TRBJ2-5, with TRBD1 as a possible D gene (6 bases). This CDR3 region has 15 residues. CDR1 and CDR2 from the germline V gene are SGHTA and FQGNSA. V lost 3 bases to trimming and J lost 1 base, with 12 bases between them. CDR3 region: CASSFPRQVQETQYF. In nucleotides, the CDR3 is TGTGCCAGCAGCTTTCCCCGACAGGTCCAAGAGACCCAGTACTTC.

The J gene is TRBJ2-2, the V gene TRBV24-1; a weak D match, TRBD2 (6 bases). V was cut by 2 bases and J by 7 bases, with 10 bases left in between. Germline V gives CDR1 KGHDR, CDR2 SFDVKD. This CDR3 spans 14 amino acids. CDR3 region: CATSDSPGVGELFF. The DNA for the CDR3 is TGTGCCACCAGTGATTCCCCGGGAGTCGGGGAGCTGTTTTTT.

The table lists this clone with a few counts. The chain's CDR3 is CAISVPGGRKLFF. Written as DNA, the CDR3 is TGTGCCATCAGTGTGCCAGGGGGCAGAAAACTGTTTTTT. This chain joins TRBV10-3 and TRBJ1-4; 8 bases line up with TRBD1. J lost 10 bases, V lost 4 bases, and 5 bases had no gene match. The germline gives CDR1 ENHRY, CDR2 SYGVKD. The CDR3 consists of 13 residues.

The chain couples TRBV7-2 to TRBJ1-2; D possibly corresponds to TRBD1 (6 bases). CDR1 and CDR2 from the germline V gene are SGHTA and FQGNSA. The CDR3 consists of 14 residues. Trimming left V 1 base short and J 4 bases short, with 10 bases between. The CDR3 region has the DNA TGTGCCAGCAGCTTAGTGGACAGCTCCTATGGCTACACCTTC. It codes for CASSLVDSSYGYTF.

The rearrangement joins TRBV6-5 to TRBJ2-7, with TRBD2 matching 11 bases. Germline-derived CDR1 and CDR2 are MNHEY and SVGAGI. The CDR3 covers 16 residues. Trimming cost V 4 bases and J 2 bases; bases outside gene matches: 7. The CDR3 region is CASSLLAGDYPYEQYF. The DNA of the CDR3 is TGTGCCAGCAGTTTACTAGCGGGGGATTACCCCTACGAGCAGTACTTC.

The CDR3 spells CASSAGQGVRDEQFF. In DNA form, the CDR3 reads TGCGCCAGCAGCGCGGGACAGGGGGTGAGGGATGAGCAGTTCTTC. The chain recombines TRBV5-1 with TRBJ2-1, with 11 bases aligning to TRBD1. From germline, CDR1 is SGHRS and CDR2 YFSETQ. The CDR3 sequence is 15 residues long. V gave up 4 bases and J gave up 8 bases; unmatched junction bases: 8.

This chain links TRBV9 with TRBJ2-7; D ambiguous. CDR3 length: 14 residues. V shed 4 bases and J shed 6 bases, with 17 bases lying between them. Germline V gives CDR1 SGDLS, CDR2 YYNGEE. The CDR3 DNA reads as TGTGCCAGCAGCTCCACCGCCGCATCACTCGAGCAGTACTTC. Translating gives CASSSTAASLEQYF.

The rearrangement links TRBV9 to TRBJ1-1; the D gene is possibly TRBD1 (5 bases). The CDR3 contains 14 residues. The germline gives CDR1 SGDLS, CDR2 YYNGEE. With 3 bases removed from V and 1 base from J, the gap between germline ends came to 10 bases. CDR3 in amino acids: CASSGGHSNTEAFF. The CDR3, as DNA: TGTGCCAGCAGCGGAGGACATTCGAACACTGAAGCTTTCTTT.

V is TRBV3-1 (or the pseudogene TRBV3-2) and J is TRBJ1-3, with a possible D match to TRBD1 (5 bases). The CDR3 is 16 residues long. With 6 bases removed from V and 3 bases from J, the gap between germline ends came to 18 bases. CDR1 is LGHDT, CDR2 YNNKEL, per germline (reference sequence). In DNA form, the CDR3 reads TGTGCCAGCAGAAAGACAATAGCGGGGGATGGAAACACCATATATTTT. Translation: CASRKTIAGDGNTIYF.